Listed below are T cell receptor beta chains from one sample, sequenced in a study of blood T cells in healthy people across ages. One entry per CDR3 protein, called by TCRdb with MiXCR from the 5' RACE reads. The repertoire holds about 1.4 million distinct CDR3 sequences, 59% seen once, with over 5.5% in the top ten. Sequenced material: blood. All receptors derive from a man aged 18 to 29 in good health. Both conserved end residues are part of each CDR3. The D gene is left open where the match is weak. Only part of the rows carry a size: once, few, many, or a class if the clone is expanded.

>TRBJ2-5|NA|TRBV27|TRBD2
CASSSLGAGEAETQYF
TGTGCCAGCAGCTCCCTAGGGGCGGGAGAGGCAGAGACCCAGTACTTC
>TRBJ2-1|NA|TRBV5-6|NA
CASSLTNPTEQFF
TGTGCCAGCAGCTTGACAAACCCGACTGAGCAGTTCTTC
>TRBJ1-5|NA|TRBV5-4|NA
CASSNDGGGQPQHF
TGTGCCAGCAGCAACGACGGTGGGGGTCAGCCCCAGCATTTT
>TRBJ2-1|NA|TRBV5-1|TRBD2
CASSLVAGVGYNEQFF
TGCGCCAGCAGCTTGGTAGCGGGGGTGGGTTACAATGAGCAGTTCTTC
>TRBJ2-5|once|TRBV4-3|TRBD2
CASSQGASGFQETQYF
TGCGCCAGCAGCCAAGGCGCTAGCGGTTTTCAAGAGACCCAGTACTTC
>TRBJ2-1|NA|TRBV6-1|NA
CASSVPSDTYNEQFF
TGTGCCAGCAGTGTTCCTAGCGATACCTACAATGAGCAGTTCTTC
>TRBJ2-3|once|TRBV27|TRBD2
CASSSQTSGGRDTFGYF
TGTGCCAGCAGTTCTCAGACTAGCGGGGGGCGAGATACATTCGGGTATTTT
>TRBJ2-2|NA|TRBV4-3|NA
CASSQDRVGGTANTGELFF
TGCGCCAGCAGCCAAGATAGAGTGGGCGGGACGGCGAACACCGGGGAGCTGTTTTTT
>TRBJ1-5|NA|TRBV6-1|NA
CASLAGGNQPQHF
TGTGCCAGCTTGGCAGGAGGTAATCAGCCCCAGCATTTT
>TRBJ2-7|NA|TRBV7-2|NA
CASSPQGGCEQYF
TGTGCCAGCAGCCCTCAAGGGGGGTGCGAGCAGTACTTC
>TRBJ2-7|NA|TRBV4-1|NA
CASSHRQTSSYEQYF
TGCGCCAGCAGCCACAGACAGACGAGCTCCTACGAGCAGTACTTC
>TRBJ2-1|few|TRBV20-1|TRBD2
CSARALRASGTYNEQFF
TGCAGTGCTAGAGCCCTTCGGGCTAGCGGGACGTACAATGAGCAGTTCTTC
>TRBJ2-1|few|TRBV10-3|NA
CAISVNSYNEQFF
TGTGCCATCAGCGTAAACTCCTACAATGAGCAGTTCTTC
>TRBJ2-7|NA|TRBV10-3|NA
CAISDYRNEQYF
TGTGCCATCAGTGACTACCGGAACGAGCAGTACTTC
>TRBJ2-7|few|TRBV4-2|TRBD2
CASSRRGAYEQYF
TGTGCCAGCAGCCGGCGGGGGGCCTACGAGCAGTACTTC
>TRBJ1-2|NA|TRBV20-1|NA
CSARDPLPSTGTRYGYTF
TGCAGTGCTAGAGATCCCCTACCATCGACAGGCACCCGCTATGGCTACACCTTC
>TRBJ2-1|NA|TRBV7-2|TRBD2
CASSSRSGGVLSYNEQFF
TGTGCCAGCAGCTCACGTAGCGGGGGGGTATTATCTTACAATGAGCAGTTCTTC